This T cell receptor (beta chain) was sequenced in a study of cytomegalovirus exposure and HLA in healthy donors. About this clone itself: What it recognizes is unknown.

Study-level findings and limits: Most CMV-associated TCR beta chains appeared HLA-restricted in a later analysis. There were some V segments, including TRBV6-2 and TRBV6-3, excluded as indistinguishable. Most observed TCR sequences were rare, whereas some public TCRs were detected in many donors. In a later analysis, V- and J-gene trimming of beta chains associated with a DCLRE1C missense variant, replicated independently.

The CDR3 is made up of 13 amino acids. Germline lookup yields CDR1 KGHSH and CDR2 LQKENI. V shed 3 bases and J shed 7 bases, with 9 bases lying between them. PCR employed 60 Vbeta and 13 Jbeta primers. Libraries were prepared by immunoSEQ multiplex PCR; TCRdb keeps only in-frame clonotypes and omits some of them. The table records roughly 65,000 clones, 65% to 80% of them present only once. V and J are TRBV18 and TRBJ2-2, with no clear D. The sequenced sample was PBMCs. This receptor was obtained from a man aged 35-49 years in good health and CMV-seropositive. CDR3 sequence: CASSPVTIGELFF. The CDR3 DNA reads as TGTGCCAGCTCACCTGTCACAATCGGGGAGCTGTTTTTT.